The entry below describes one T cell receptor (beta chain). Its antigen is unknown. These data come from a study of T cell responses to AZD1222 COVID-19 vaccine. Study results and limitations: CD4 TCRs linked to vaccination spanned spike, dominating at 160-218 and 743-854. Females outnumbered males among donors, who were mostly white British; clonal diversity was possibly underestimated. Every sample of the repertoires postdated the peak T cell response. Spike-specific TCR depth and breadth grew after two AZD1222 doses.

The repertoire was sequenced with immunoSEQ multiplex PCR; TCRdb's copy has only in-frame clones and lacks some. The sample has tens of thousands of clones; approximately 91% are singletons. The germline CDR1 and CDR2 sequences are KGHSH and LQKENI. V dropped 3 bases and J dropped 7 bases, with 16 bases sitting between them. The CDR3 covers 14 residues. This TCR came from an adult in good health. This chain connects TRBV18 to TRBJ2-7; maybe TRBD2 (6 bases). The specimen was peripheral blood, collected on day 0 of AZD1222 vaccination. For the CDR3, the DNA is TGTGCCAGCTCACCCGAGGCTTCCGGGGGAGAGCAGTACTTC. Amino acids: CASSPEASGGEQYF.